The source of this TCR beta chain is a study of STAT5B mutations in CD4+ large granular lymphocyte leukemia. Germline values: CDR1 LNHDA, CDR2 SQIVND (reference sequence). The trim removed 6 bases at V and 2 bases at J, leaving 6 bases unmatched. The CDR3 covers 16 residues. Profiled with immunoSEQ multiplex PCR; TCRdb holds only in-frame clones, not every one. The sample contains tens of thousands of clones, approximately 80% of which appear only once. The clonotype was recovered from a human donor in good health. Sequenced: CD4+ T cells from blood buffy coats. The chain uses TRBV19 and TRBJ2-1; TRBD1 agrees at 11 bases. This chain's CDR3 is CASSLWGQGAYNEQFF. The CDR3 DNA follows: TGTGCCAGTAGCCTGTGGGGACAGGGGGCCTACAATGAGCAGTTCTTC.